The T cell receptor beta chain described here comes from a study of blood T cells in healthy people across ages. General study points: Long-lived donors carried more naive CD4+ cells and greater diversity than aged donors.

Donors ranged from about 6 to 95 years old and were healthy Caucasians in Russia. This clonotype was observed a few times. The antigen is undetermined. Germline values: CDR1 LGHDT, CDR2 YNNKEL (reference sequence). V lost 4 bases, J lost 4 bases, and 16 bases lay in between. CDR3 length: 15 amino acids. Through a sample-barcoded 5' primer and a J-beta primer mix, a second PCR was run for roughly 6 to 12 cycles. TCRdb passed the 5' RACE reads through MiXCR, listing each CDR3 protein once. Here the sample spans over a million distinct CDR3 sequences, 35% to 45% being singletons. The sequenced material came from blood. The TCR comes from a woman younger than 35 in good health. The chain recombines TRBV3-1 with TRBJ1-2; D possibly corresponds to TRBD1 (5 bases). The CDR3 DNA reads TGTGCCAGCAGCCTAATAGGTGGGGACCTCTATGGCTACACCTTC. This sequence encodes CASSLIGGDLYGYTF.